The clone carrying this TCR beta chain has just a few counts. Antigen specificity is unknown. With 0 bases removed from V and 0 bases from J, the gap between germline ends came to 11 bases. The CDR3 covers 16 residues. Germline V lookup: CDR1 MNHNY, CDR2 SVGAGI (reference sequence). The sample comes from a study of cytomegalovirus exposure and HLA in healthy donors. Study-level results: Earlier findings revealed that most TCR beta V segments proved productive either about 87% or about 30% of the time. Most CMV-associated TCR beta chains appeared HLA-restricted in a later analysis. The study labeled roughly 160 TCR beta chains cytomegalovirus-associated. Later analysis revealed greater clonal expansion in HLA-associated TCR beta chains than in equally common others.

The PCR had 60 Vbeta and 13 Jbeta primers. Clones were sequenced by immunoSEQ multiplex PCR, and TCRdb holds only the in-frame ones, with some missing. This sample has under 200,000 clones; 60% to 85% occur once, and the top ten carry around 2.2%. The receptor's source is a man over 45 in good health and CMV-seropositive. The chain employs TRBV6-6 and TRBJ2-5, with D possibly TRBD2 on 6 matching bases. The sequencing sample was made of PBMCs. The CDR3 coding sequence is TGTGCCAGCAGTTACTCCCGACTAGGTAACCAAGAGACCCAGTACTTC. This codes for CASSYSRLGNQETQYF.